This TCR beta chain was sequenced during a study of CD8 T cells in ankylosing spondylitis. Regarding this clonotype: Antigen unknown.

Study-wide points: Significantly higher representation of disease-linked clones was reported for matched ankylosing spondylitis synovial fluid. Blood of patients with ankylosing spondylitis appeared to be characterized by a TCR beta motif of roughly eight highly homologous variants.

A quantitative 5'-RACE method, one with molecular barcodes, was used to make TCR beta libraries. TCRdb re-called the 5' RACE reads with MiXCR, one entry per CDR3 protein. The profile shows 200,000 to 250,000 distinct CDR3 sequences, 6% to 8.5% of them singletons. The CDR3 has 15 amino acids. Germline V gene lookup returns CDR1 SGDLS and CDR2 YYNGEE. V was cut by 0 bases and J by 3 bases, with 9 bases left in between. Sequencing was carried out using blood, either unsorted or a sorted T cell fraction (not recorded which). V is TRBV9 and J is TRBJ2-2, with a tentative D call TRBD2 (5 bases). The TCR comes from a male donor with ankylosing spondylitis. The CDR3 protein is CASSVDGDYTGELFF. In DNA form, the CDR3 reads TGTGCCAGCAGCGTAGACGGGGATTACACCGGGGAGCTGTTTTTT.